This T cell receptor beta chain came from a study of blood T cell repertoires in COVID-19. Looking at the study overall: The United States, Italy and Spain provided the acute and convalescent COVID-19 samples. T cells, B-cell-depleted T cells, or PBMCs supplied cDNA or gDNA.

Authors' data handling: Estimation of nucleated cell counts relied on the amplification of reference gene primers. TCRdb's copy holds only in-frame clones and misses some; the assay was immunoSEQ multiplex PCR. V, J and clone size derive from that table, while D and trimming were established from the DNA sequence. Of under 150,000 clones listed, around 78% are singletons. The receptor was isolated from a human donor in a cohort sampled during active COVID-19. Sequencing input: peripheral blood.

The CDR3 loop reads CASSVTLAKNIQYF. CDR3 DNA sequence: TGCGCCAGCAGTGTGACATTAGCCAAAAACATTCAGTACTTC. The V call is TRBV10-2, the J call TRBJ2-4; D not resolved. V was trimmed by 4 bases and J by 0 bases, leaving 7 bases between them. The CDR3 has 14 residues. Germline V gene lookup returns CDR1 WSHSY and CDR2 SAAADI.